Listed here is a single TCR beta chain. Original analysis: Reference gene primer amplification yielded estimated nucleated cell counts. TCRdb keeps only in-frame clones here, not all; method: immunoSEQ multiplex PCR. V, J and clone size are those of that table, while D and trimming were read from the DNA. The table includes under 450,000 clones, roughly 90% detected once. This specimen comes from a study of blood T cell repertoires in COVID-19. Across the whole study: Sources were T cells, B-cell-depleted T cells, or PBMCs; the material itself was cDNA or gDNA.

Shortly before study entry, within 2 weeks, exposed participants had met a COVID-19 case. The V segment lost 6 bases and the J segment 4 bases; nucleotides outside the gene matches: 4. This CDR3 comprises 13 residues. Germline V gene sequence: CDR1 MNHEY, CDR2 SVGEGT. Source material: PBMCs or T cells enriched from blood (not recorded which). This TCR came from a woman in her thirties or forties who had been exposed to COVID-19. The V gene is TRBV6-2 or TRBV6-3, the J gene TRBJ1-2, with 8 bases aligning to TRBD1. The CDR3 protein is CASSQDRGYGYTF. The CDR3 region has the DNA TGTGCCAGCAGCCAAGACAGGGGCTATGGCTACACCTTC.